These 23 T cell receptor beta chains originate from one sample sequenced in a study of OX40 agonist ivuxolimab in advanced cancers. Profiled with immunoSEQ multiplex PCR; TCRdb holds only in-frame clones, not every one. The profile shows 20,000 to 30,000 clones, approximately 75% of them singletons. The sample consisted of CD4+ or CD8+ T cells sorted from blood, taken in a trial of the OX40 agonist ivuxolimab. The receptors here all came from an adult with an advanced solid tumor such as melanoma, head and neck, liver or kidney cancer.

This chain uses TRBV2 with TRBJ2-2, with 12 bases that match TRBD2. CDR3 size: 14 residues. Germline assignment: CDR1 SNHLY and CDR2 FYNNEI. V was pared by 10 bases and J by 2 bases, with 2 bases of the junction left unmatched. For the CDR3, the DNA is TGTGCCATACTAGCGGGGGGTAACACCGGGGAGCTGTTTTTT. Protein product: CAILAGGNTGELFF.

This clone was seen more than once but under ten times. The V gene is TRBV28, the J gene TRBJ1-5; possibly TRBD1 for D (5 bases). The CDR3 spans 13 residues. Trimming pared 2 bases from V and 7 bases from J, leaving 9 bases between. The V gene's germline CDR1 is MDHEN and CDR2 SYDVKM. CDR3 in DNA: TGTGCCAGCAGTTTAACCGGGGGGCAGCCCCAGCATTTT. Amino acid sequence: CASSLTGGQPQHF.

The chain links TRBV7-6 to TRBJ2-3; D unclear. The CDR3 has 14 amino acids. Germline V CDR1 and CDR2: SGHVS, FNYEAQ. V was clipped by 7 bases and J by 2 bases, with 13 bases between them. The CDR3 DNA sequence: TGTGCCAGCAAAAGTTTGGCGACCACAGATACGCAGTATTTT. Protein product: CASKSLATTDTQYF.

The gene calls are TRBV2 and TRBJ1-2; D call uncertain. V gave up 4 bases and J gave up 5 bases, with 11 bases separating them. Germline V CDR1 and CDR2: SNHLY, FYNNEI. The CDR3 extends over 13 amino acids. The CDR3 DNA follows: TGTGCCAGCAGTGGGACCGTACGGTATGGCTACACCTTC. This codes for CASSGTVRYGYTF.

The chain combines TRBV2 with TRBJ1-1, with D possibly being TRBD1 (5 bases). This CDR3 has 14 amino acids. Trimming cost V 3 bases and J 1 base, with 9 bases left between them. CDR1 SNHLY and CDR2 FYNNEI come from the germline V gene. CDR3: CASSDDSWNTEAFF. The DNA for the CDR3 is TGTGCCAGCAGTGATGACAGTTGGAACACTGAAGCTTTCTTT.

The chain joins TRBV7-6 to TRBJ2-7; possible D gene TRBD2, 6 bases. Germline V lookup: CDR1 SGHVS, CDR2 FNYEAQ. CDR3 size: 13 residues. V lost 3 bases, J lost 7 bases, and 13 bases lay in between. This chain's CDR3 is CASSLETRGEQYF. CDR3 nucleotides: TGTGCCAGCAGCTTGGAGACTAGAGGGGAGCAGTACTTC.

The chain couples TRBV7-3 to TRBJ2-1, with D possibly TRBD1 on 6 matching bases. The CDR3 has 16 residues. In germline, CDR1 is SGHTA, CDR2 FQGTGA. The V gene lost 2 bases and the J gene lost 0 bases, with 11 bases spanning the gap. This CDR3 is CASSLYRVNSYNEQFF. DNA of the CDR3: TGTGCCAGCAGCTTATACAGGGTCAACTCCTACAATGAGCAGTTCTTC.

This clone is labeled medium-sized. J is TRBJ1-2 and V is TRBV28; D uncertain. The CDR3 sequence is 14 residues long. Germline CDR1 is MDHEN and CDR2 is SYDVKM. Trimming pared 7 bases from V and 7 bases from J, leaving 19 bases between. CDR3 sequence reads: CASTKSSSSRGYTF. The CDR3 region has the DNA TGTGCCAGCACCAAATCCTCAAGTTCCCGTGGCTACACCTTC.

V usage is TRBV15 and J usage is TRBJ1-5; D remains ambiguous. Trimming stripped 0 bases from V and 0 bases from J, with 15 bases between. This CDR3 comprises 18 residues. The germline V gene encodes CDR1 LNHNV and CDR2 YYDKDF (reference sequence). CDR3 bases: TGTGCCACCAGCAGAGATGCATGGGAGCCCTATAGCAATCAGCCCCAGCATTTT. It translates to CATSRDAWEPYSNQPQHF.

The chain carries TRBV27 and TRBJ2-3, with D possibly TRBD2 on 6 matching bases. This CDR3 spans 11 amino acids. Germline values: CDR1 MNHEY, CDR2 SMNVEV (reference sequence). With 6 bases removed from V and 8 bases from J, the gap between germline ends came to 9 bases. CDR3 coding DNA: TGTGCCAGCAGGATGGGGGGTACGCAGTATTTT. Translating gives CASRMGGTQYF.

The chain combines TRBV4-2 with TRBJ1-1; D not resolved. Germline V lookup: CDR1 LGHNA, CDR2 YNFKEQ. V was trimmed by 3 bases and J by 1 base, leaving 9 bases between them. CDR3 length: 14 amino acids. The CDR3 DNA follows: TGTGCCAGCAGCCAGGGGTGGGGGAACACTGAAGCTTTCTTT. This sequence encodes CASSQGWGNTEAFF.

The chain couples TRBV11-3 to TRBJ1-1; no clear D gene. The V end lost 4 bases, the J end lost 1 base, and 7 bases lay between the germline ends. CDR3 length: 13 amino acids. Germline CDR1 and CDR2: SGHNT and YENEEA. The CDR3: CASSYGRNTEAFF. CDR3 DNA sequence: TGTGCCAGCAGCTATGGGCGGAACACTGAAGCTTTCTTT.

This rearrangement joins TRBV5-6 to TRBJ2-3, with D uncertain. CDR3 length: 15 amino acids. The germline V gene has CDR1 SGHDT and CDR2 YYEEEE. Deletions cut 0 bases from V and 0 bases from J, with 8 bases between. The CDR3 bases are TGTGCCAGCAGCTTGGGGGGATCTAGCACAGATACGCAGTATTTT. It translates to CASSLGGSSTDTQYF.

The rearrangement uses TRBV2 and TRBJ2-1; 7 bases match TRBD1. The germline V gene encodes CDR1 SNHLY and CDR2 FYNNEI. The CDR3 spans 15 residues. The V and J ends lost 3 bases and 7 bases, in that order; junction bases with no gene match: 9. The CDR3 DNA follows: TGTGCCAGCAGTGAGAACAGGGGAACTGGAAATGAGCAGTTCTTC. Translation gives CASSENRGTGNEQFF.

The chain links TRBV7-7 to TRBJ2-1, with 7 bases lining up with TRBD2. The CDR3 spans 17 residues. Germline assignment: CDR1 SSHAT and CDR2 FNYEAQ (reference sequence). J lost 3 bases, V lost 4 bases, and 12 bases had no gene match. As DNA, the CDR3 is TGTGCCAGCAGCTCGACCGGGGGGACTTACAACTACAATGAGCAGTTCTTC. This sequence encodes CASSSTGGTYNYNEQFF.

Turning to this clone: At one of its ends the junction is not consistent with the germline gene, which may arise from a read error. The chain links TRBV5-1 to TRBJ2-3, with D possibly TRBD2 on 5 matching bases. The CDR3 spans 15 residues. Looked up from germline, CDR1 is SGHRS and CDR2 is YFSETQ. The CDR3 reads CATSGNTGPEDTQYF. CDR3 sequence (DNA): TGCGCCACCAGCGGAAACACTGGGCCCGAAGATACGCAGTATTTT.

The rearrangement joins TRBV7-9 to TRBJ1-1, with 9 positions matching TRBD1. Per germline, CDR1 SEHNR and CDR2 FQNEAQ (reference sequence). This CDR3 has 15 amino acids. Trimming cost V 5 bases and J 1 base; bases outside gene matches: 5. DNA for the CDR3: TGTGCCAGCAGCGTACAGGGGGCTGGGAACACTGAAGCTTTCTTT. This translates into CASSVQGAGNTEAFF.

This chain connects TRBV4-2 to TRBJ2-7, with 7 positions matching TRBD1. V lost 5 bases to trimming and J lost 7 bases; unmatched junction nucleotides: 8. Germline V gene lookup returns CDR1 LGHNA and CDR2 YNFKEQ. This CDR3 comprises 13 residues. CDR3 sequence: CASSSCRGCEQYF. In DNA, the CDR3 is TGTGCCAGCAGCAGCTGCAGGGGGTGTGAGCAGTACTTC.

Worth noting for this clone: With only one base between it and a far larger clone, this is likely a read error. The chain joins TRBV9 to TRBJ2-2, with 7 nucleotides matching TRBD2. In germline, CDR1 is SGDLS, CDR2 YYNGEE. The CDR3 runs 17 residues. V shed 4 bases, J shed 4 bases, and the junction held 13 bases outside the gene matches. The CDR3 sequence is CASSFPGGRYLTGELFF. DNA of the CDR3: TGTGCCAGCAGCTTCCCGGGAGGCAGGTACCTCACCGGGGAGCTGTTTTTT.

The chain links TRBV28 to TRBJ2-7; D unclear. In germline, CDR1 is MDHEN, CDR2 SYDVKM. The CDR3 totals 14 residues. Trimming left V 3 bases short and J 0 bases short, with 9 bases between. CDR3 amino acids: CASSFLASSYEQYF. CDR3 coding DNA: TGTGCCAGCAGTTTTTTAGCTAGCTCCTACGAGCAGTACTTC. Variable domain in full (rest from reference TRBV28 and TRBJ2-7): DVKVTQSSRYLVKRTGEKVFLECVQDMDHENMFWYRQDPGLGLRLIYFSYDVKMKEKGDIPEGYSVSREKKERFSLILESASTNQTSMYLCASSFLASSYEQYFGPGTRLTVT.

The CDR3 region is CASSYLPNEQFF. CDR3 nucleotides: TGTGCCAGCAGCTACCTGCCCAATGAGCAGTTCTTC. The gene calls are TRBV7-9 and TRBJ2-1; D is unresolved. Trimming took 4 bases from V and 6 from J, leaving 7 bases between them. The CDR3 extends over 12 amino acids. Germline values: CDR1 SEHNR, CDR2 FQNEAQ (reference sequence).

The chain combines TRBV6-5 with TRBJ1-2, with D possibly TRBD1 on 5 matching bases. Between the trimmed V and J ends, which lost 7 bases and 7 bases, there was a span of 10 bases. CDR1 is MNHEY and CDR2 is SVGAGI in the germline V gene. The CDR3 is 11 residues long. CDR3 sequence (DNA): TGTGCCAGCATCAACCAGGGTGGCTACACCTTC. Translation gives CASINQGGYTF.

This clone was seen ten or more times. The V gene is TRBV15, the J gene TRBJ2-5; TRBD2 matches at 7 bases. Germline lookup yields CDR1 LNHNV and CDR2 YYDKDF (reference sequence). Losses at the gene ends were 0 bases for V and 5 bases for J; bases not matched to a gene: 3. The CDR3 loop spans 14 amino acids. The CDR3 sequence: CATSRDRRGETQYF. The CDR3 bases are TGTGCCACCAGCAGAGATCGGCGGGGGGAGACCCAGTACTTC. Looking up the rest from reference TRBV15 and TRBJ2-5 gives the full variable domain: DAMVIQNPRYQVTQFGKPVTLSCSQTLNHNVMYWYQQKSSQAPKLLFHYYDKDFNNEADTPDNFQSRRPNTSFCFLDIRSPGLGDTAMYLCATSRDRRGETQYFGPGTRLLVL.